This passage covers 25 T cell receptor beta chains from one sample sequenced in a study of shared clonotypes between healthy human individuals. Sequencing used immunoSEQ multiplex PCR; TCRdb keeps in-frame clones, though not all of them. This sample yields approximately 2.5 million clones, of which approximately 94% are seen a single time; 0.36% belongs to the top ten. Input material: naive CD4+ T cells from PBMCs. Regarding subset: CD45RA+ positively selected. The receptors were sampled from a man aged 18 to 29 in good health. Some clones in this sample may be carry-over from other donors' samples.

The V and J genes are TRBV7-9 and TRBJ2-5; 10 bases align to TRBD2. V lost 8 bases and J lost 5; bases outside the gene matches: 5. Germline CDR1 SEHNR, CDR2 FQNEAQ (reference sequence). The CDR3 extends over 13 amino acids. In nucleotides, the CDR3 is TGTGCCAGCCTAGCGGGAGTTTCGGAGACCCAGTACTTC. This sequence encodes CASLAGVSETQYF.

The chain recombines TRBV7-8 with TRBJ1-1; D is uncertain. The germline V gene has CDR1 SGHVS and CDR2 FQNEAQ. The CDR3 loop spans 13 amino acids. V lost 1 base and J lost 6, with 9 bases in between. The CDR3 DNA reads TGTGCCAGCAGCTTAGGCGTTAGCGCTGAAGCTTTCTTT. Translation gives CASSLGVSAEAFF.

This sequence joins TRBV6-9 and TRBJ2-1; tentatively, D is TRBD1 (7 bases). This CDR3 comprises 17 residues. Between the trimmed V and J ends, which lost 6 bases and 0 bases, there was a span of 18 bases. The germline V gene encodes CDR1 MNHGY and CDR2 SVAAGI. CDR3 sequence (DNA): TGTGCCAGCAGACCTGGAGGGGGCCTTACCTCCTACAATGAGCAGTTCTTC. This codes for CASRPGGGLTSYNEQFF.

The chain carries TRBV28 and TRBJ1-4; D is uncertain. Per germline, CDR1 MDHEN and CDR2 SYDVKM. V was pared by 6 bases and J by 8 bases, with 16 bases between. This CDR3 is 14 amino acids long. The DNA of the CDR3 is TGTGCCAGCAGCCTGGCTGGGTCAGAGGAAAAACTGTTTTTT. The encoded protein is CASSLAGSEEKLFF.

The chain is built from TRBV5-1 and TRBJ1-1; D possibly corresponds to TRBD1 (5 bases). Germline lookup yields CDR1 SGHRS and CDR2 YFSETQ. With 4 bases removed from V and 2 bases from J, the gap between germline ends came to 15 bases. This CDR3 comprises 15 residues. The CDR3 loop reads CASSLGHSLNTEAFF. The CDR3 nucleotides are TGCGCCAGCAGCCTAGGACACTCACTAAACACTGAAGCTTTCTTT.

The chain joins TRBV15 to TRBJ1-5; D call uncertain. The CDR3 is 16 residues long. Trimming pared 4 bases from V and 0 bases from J, leaving 13 bases between. Looked up from germline, CDR1 is LNHNV and CDR2 is YYDKDF (reference sequence). The CDR3 loop is CATSIQPPDSNQPQHF. CDR3 DNA sequence: TGTGCCACCAGCATTCAGCCCCCAGATAGCAATCAGCCCCAGCATTTT.

Notes on this clone: At the DNA level, this CDR3 is encoded by other sequences in the same sample as well. This chain joins TRBV20-1 and TRBJ2-5; the D is unclear. Germline lookup yields CDR1 DFQATT and CDR2 SNEGSKA (reference sequence). The CDR3 spans 11 residues. Deletions cut 2 bases from V and 1 base from J, with 2 bases between. CDR3 DNA: TGCAGTGCTAGACCCCAAGAGACCCAGTACTTC. Translation: CSARPQETQYF.

A single count supports this clone. This rearrangement joins TRBV29-1 to TRBJ2-1; no clear D. Germline V gene data show CDR1 as SQVTM and CDR2 as ANQGSEA. Trimming removed 3 bases from V and 6 bases from J, with 12 bases in between. The CDR3 sequence is 13 residues long. The CDR3 nucleotides read TGCAGCGTTGACGGGCTAAGAGGCAATGAGCAGTTCTTC. It codes for CSVDGLRGNEQFF.

The chain is built from TRBV5-4 and TRBJ1-3, with 8 bases aligning to TRBD1. V lost 2 bases to trimming and J lost 6 bases; unmatched junction nucleotides: 10. This CDR3 contains 16 residues. Germline assignment: CDR1 SGHNT and CDR2 YYREEE (reference sequence). The CDR3, as DNA: TGTGCCAGCAGCTTTTCAGGGGGCGGAAAAGAAAACACCATATATTTT. Its translation is CASSFSGGGKENTIYF. The complete variable domain, with remaining parts taken from reference TRBV5-4 and TRBJ1-3, reads ETGVTQSPTHLIKTRGQQVTLRCSSQSGHNTVSWYQQALGQGPQFIFQYYREEENGRGNFPPRFSGLQFPNYSSELNVNALELDDSALYLCASSFSGGGKENTIYFGEGSWLTVV.

The chain carries TRBV28 and TRBJ1-3, with D uncertain. Trimming left V 3 bases short and J 0 bases short, with 15 bases between. CDR1 is MDHEN and CDR2 is SYDVKM in the germline V gene. This CDR3 has 17 residues. CDR3 in amino acids: CASSLRVTASSGNTIYF. Here the CDR3 DNA reads TGTGCCAGCAGTTTGAGAGTAACGGCTTCCTCTGGAAACACCATATATTTT.

For the CDR3, the DNA is TGTGCCAGCAGCCTACTTCCTCCGACAGGGGGCGCGGGGAACATTCAGTACTTC. Protein: CASSLLPPTGGAGNIQYF. The genes are TRBV7-6 and TRBJ2-4, with 10 bases aligning to TRBD1. Germline V lookup: CDR1 SGHVS, CDR2 FNYEAQ. V gave up 5 bases and J gave up 7 bases; unmatched junction bases: 17. The CDR3 is 18 residues long.

The rearrangement uses TRBV4-1 and TRBJ2-3; D is unclear. The germline CDR1 and CDR2 sequences are MGHRA and YSYEKL. V was cut by 3 bases and J by 10 bases, with 17 bases left in between. The CDR3 is 14 residues long. The CDR3 DNA sequence: TGCGCCAGCAGCCATCCATTCGAGTCGAAGGCGCAGTATTTT. Translation: CASSHPFESKAQYF.

This clone was seen only once. V usage is TRBV30 and J usage is TRBJ2-5, with no clear D. Germline V gene lookup returns CDR1 GTSNPN and CDR2 SVGIG (reference sequence). This CDR3 contains 13 residues. V lost 2 bases, J lost 6 bases, and 13 bases lay in between. CDR3 sequence (DNA): TGTGCCTGGAGTAAAGTACCTCTGAAGACCCAGTACTTC. It specifies CAWSKVPLKTQYF.

This clone turned up a few times. The gene calls are TRBV28 and TRBJ2-5, with TRBD1 as a possible D gene (6 bases). The V end lost 3 bases, the J end lost 5 bases, and 10 bases lay between the germline ends. The germline gives CDR1 MDHEN, CDR2 SYDVKM. The CDR3 length is 13 residues. The CDR3 nucleotides read TGTGCCAGCAGTTTTATCAGGGGTGAGACCCAGTACTTC. Its translation: CASSFIRGETQYF.

The chain recombines TRBV4-1 with TRBJ2-3; no firm D call. With 8 bases removed from V and 0 bases from J, the gap between germline ends came to 15 bases. The germline V gene has CDR1 MGHRA and CDR2 YSYEKL. This CDR3 has 15 residues. The CDR3 reads CASVDGSASTDTQYF. The CDR3 region has the DNA TGCGCCAGCGTAGACGGATCAGCTAGCACAGATACGCAGTATTTT.

The chain links TRBV6-6 to TRBJ2-3; D may correspond to TRBD1 or TRBD2 (6 bases each). The CDR3 has 14 residues. Per the germline V gene, CDR1 is MNHNY and CDR2 is SVGAGI (reference sequence). Trimming removed 7 bases at V and 4 bases at J, with 15 bases between. Written as DNA, the CDR3 is TGTGCCAGCACCTTAAGGGGGGAGGCAGATACGCAGTATTTT. It translates to CASTLRGEADTQYF.

The rearrangement joins TRBV28 to TRBJ1-2, with D possibly TRBD1 on 6 matching bases. From germline, CDR1 is MDHEN and CDR2 SYDVKM. The CDR3 loop spans 16 amino acids. V was shortened by 3 bases and J by 8 bases, with 22 bases between the two germline ends. The CDR3 sequence: CASSFPLTGPLVGYTF. CDR3 bases: TGTGCCAGCAGTTTCCCTCTGACAGGACCACTGGTCGGCTACACCTTC.

A word on this clone: Other DNA sequences in the same sample also yield this CDR3. This rearrangement joins TRBV7-2 to TRBJ2-6; D gene uncertain. Trimming pared 3 bases from V and 0 bases from J, leaving 3 bases between. The length of the CDR3 is 14 residues. Germline lookup yields CDR1 SGHTA and CDR2 FQGNSA. CDR3 sequence: CASSLSSGANVLTF. Written as DNA, the CDR3 is TGTGCCAGCAGCTTGAGCTCTGGGGCCAACGTCCTGACTTTC.

The chain links TRBV20-1 to TRBJ1-1; tentatively, D is TRBD1 (6 bases). V lost 0 bases and J lost 10, with 9 bases in between. Germline values: CDR1 DFQATT, CDR2 SNEGSKA (reference sequence). CDR3 length: 11 residues. CDR3 nucleotides: TGCAGTGCTAGAGATCTGGGGGCAGCTTTCTTT. The encoded protein is CSARDLGAAFF.

The V gene is TRBV6-5, the J gene TRBJ2-7; either TRBD1 or TRBD2 may supply D (6 bases each). Germline CDR1 reads MNHEY; CDR2 reads SVGAGI. V shed 6 bases and J shed 4 bases, with 16 bases lying between them. This CDR3 region has 14 residues. The CDR3 here is CASSKNRAGYEQYF. DNA for the CDR3: TGTGCCAGCAGCAAAAACAGGGCGGGGTACGAGCAGTACTTC.

This sequence joins TRBV6-1 and TRBJ2-7; D remains unclear. The CDR3 length is 11 residues. Germline values: CDR1 MNHNS, CDR2 SASEGT. Trimming took 6 bases from V and 5 from J, leaving 8 bases between them. CDR3 loop: CASRIWDEQYF. The CDR3 DNA follows: TGTGCCAGCAGGATCTGGGACGAGCAGTACTTC.

This chain links TRBV28 with TRBJ2-1; 12 positions match TRBD2. Germline V gives CDR1 MDHEN, CDR2 SYDVKM. J was trimmed by 15 bases and V by 6 bases; bases with no gene match: 15. The length of the CDR3 is 15 residues. The CDR3 is CASRATSGRTLWGFF. The CDR3 DNA follows: TGTGCCAGCAGGGCCACTAGCGGGAGGACCCTTTGGGGGTTCTTC.

This chain uses TRBV5-1 with TRBJ1-3; 8 nucleotides agree with TRBD1. Per germline, CDR1 SGHRS and CDR2 YFSETQ. The CDR3 has 17 amino acids. With V trimmed by 1 base and J by 0 bases, 6 bases remained unmatched. The DNA of the CDR3 is TGCGCCAGCAGCTTGTCCGGACAGGGCAACTCTGGAAACACCATATATTTT. Translation: CASSLSGQGNSGNTIYF.

This chain joins TRBV5-6 and TRBJ1-5; D remains unclear. CDR3 length: 14 residues. V dropped 4 bases and J dropped 5 bases, with 13 bases sitting between them. CDR1 is SGHDT and CDR2 is YYEEEE in the germline V gene. The CDR3 bases are TGTGCCAGCAGCCTTGTGGGAGACCATCAGCCCCAGCATTTT. Protein sequence: CASSLVGDHQPQHF.

The chain combines TRBV2 with TRBJ2-7, with 7 bases identical to TRBD2. J lost 6 bases, V lost 5 bases, and 13 bases had no gene match. CDR3 size: 15 residues. Germline assignment: CDR1 SNHLY and CDR2 FYNNEI. In DNA, the CDR3 is TGTGCCAGCAGTCAAAGGGAGGGCAAAGGGACCGAGCAGTACTTC. Protein: CASSQREGKGTEQYF. Looking up the rest from reference TRBV2 and TRBJ2-7 gives the full variable domain: EPEVTQTPSHQVTQMGQEVILRCVPISNHLYFYWYRQILGQKVEFLVSFYNNEISEKSEIFDDQFSVERPDGSNFTLKIRSTKLEDSAMYFCASSQREGKGTEQYFGPGTRLTVT.